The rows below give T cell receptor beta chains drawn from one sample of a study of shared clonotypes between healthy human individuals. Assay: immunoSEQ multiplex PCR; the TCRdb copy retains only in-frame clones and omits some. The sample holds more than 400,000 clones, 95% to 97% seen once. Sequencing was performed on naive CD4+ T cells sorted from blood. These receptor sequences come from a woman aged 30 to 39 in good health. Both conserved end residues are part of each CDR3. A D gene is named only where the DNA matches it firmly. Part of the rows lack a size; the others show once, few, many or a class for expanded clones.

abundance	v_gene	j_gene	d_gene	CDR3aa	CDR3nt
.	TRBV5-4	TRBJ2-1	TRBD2	CASSSGLAMYNEQFF	TGTGCCAGCAGCTCGGGACTAGCGATGTACAATGAGCAGTTCTTC
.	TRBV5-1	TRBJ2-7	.	CASSFHSTSYEQYF	TGCGCCAGCAGCTTTCATTCGACTTCCTACGAGCAGTACTTC
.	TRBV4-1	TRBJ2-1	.	CASSQVGTGASGLFF	.
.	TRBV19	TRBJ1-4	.	CASSRETNEKLFF	TGTGCCAGTAGTAGGGAGACTAATGAAAAACTGTTTTTT
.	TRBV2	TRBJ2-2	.	CASSDQGLGTGELFF	TGTGCCAGCAGTGATCAGGGTCTGGGCACCGGGGAGCTGTTTTTT
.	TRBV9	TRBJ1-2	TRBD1	CASSPISTGGAYGYTF	TGTGCCAGCAGTCCCATCTCGACAGGGGGCGCTTATGGCTACACCTTC
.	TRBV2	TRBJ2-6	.	CASGQHSGANVLTF	TGTGCCAGCGGACAGCACTCTGGGGCCAACGTCCTGACTTTC
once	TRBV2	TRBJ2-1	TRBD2	CARRLAGDTYNEQFF	TGTGCCAGGAGACTAGCGGGAGATACCTACAATGAGCAGTTCTTC
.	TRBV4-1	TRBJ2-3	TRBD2	CASSVLAGVPDTQYF	TGCGCCAGCAGCGTCCTAGCGGGAGTCCCAGATACGCAGTATTTT
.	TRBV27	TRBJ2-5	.	CASSTDRARGETQYF	TGTGCCAGCAGTACGGATCGGGCCCGGGGGGAGACCCAGTACTTC
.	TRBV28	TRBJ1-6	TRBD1	CASSSPGQGIPLHF	TGTGCCAGCAGTTCGCCGGGACAGGGTATACCCCTCCACTTT
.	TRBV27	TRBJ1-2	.	CASGTKTGNGGYTF	TGTGCCAGCGGTACGAAAACAGGGAACGGAGGCTACACCTTC
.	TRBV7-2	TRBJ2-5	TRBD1	CASSPITQTGRGETQYF	TGTGCCAGCAGCCCTATAACTCAGACAGGGCGAGGGGAGACCCAGTACTTC
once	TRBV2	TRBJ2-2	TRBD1	CASSEIGQGGTGELFF	TGTGCCAGCAGTGAGATAGGACAGGGTGGCACCGGGGAGCTGTTTTTT
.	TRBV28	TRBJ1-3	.	CASSLFQLGHSSIYF	TGTGCCAGCAGTTTGTTTCAACTGGGCCACAGCTCCATATATTTT
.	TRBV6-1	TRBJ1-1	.	CASSYGGQNTEAFF	TGTGCCAGCAGCTACGGGGGGCAAAACACTGAAGCTTTCTTT
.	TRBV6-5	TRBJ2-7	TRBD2	CASSTPGLARYEQYF	TGTGCCAGCAGTACGCCGGGACTAGCGAGATACGAGCAGTACTTC
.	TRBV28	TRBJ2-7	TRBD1	CASPWGTGVYEQYF	TGTGCCAGCCCTTGGGGGACAGGGGTCTACGAGCAGTACTTC
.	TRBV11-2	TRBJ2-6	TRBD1	CASDRVNSGANVLTF	TGTGCCAGCGACAGGGTGAACTCTGGGGCCAACGTCCTGACTTTC
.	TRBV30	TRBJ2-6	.	CAWRTGKGGANVLTF	TGTGCCTGGAGAACAGGGAAAGGTGGGGCCAACGTCCTGACTTTC
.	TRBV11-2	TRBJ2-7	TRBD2	CASSLAGLAIEQYF	TGTGCCAGCAGCTTAGCAGGACTAGCGATCGAGCAGTACTTC
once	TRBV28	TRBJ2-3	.	CASSLFQGRDTQYF	TGTGCCAGCAGTTTGTTTCAGGGGAGGGATACGCAGTATTTT
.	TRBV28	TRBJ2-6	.	CASSFGISGANVLTF	TGTGCCAGCAGTTTTGGGATCTCTGGGGCCAACGTCCTGACTTTC
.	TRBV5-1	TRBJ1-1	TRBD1	CASSLPLGQRNTEAFF	TGCGCCAGCAGCTTGCCCCTGGGACAGCGTAACACTGAAGCTTTCTTT
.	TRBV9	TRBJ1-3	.	CASSSRQTVSGNTIYF	TGTGCCAGCAGCTCACGACAGACAGTCTCTGGAAACACCATATATTTT
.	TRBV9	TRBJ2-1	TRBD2	CASSVDRTRTNNEQFF	TGTGCCAGCAGCGTAGACCGGACTAGAACCAACAATGAGCAGTTCTTC
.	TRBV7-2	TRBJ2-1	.	CASSWSGANNEQFF	TGTGCCAGCAGCTGGTCCGGGGCCAACAATGAGCAGTTCTTC
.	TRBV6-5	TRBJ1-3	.	CASSYGNLGAGNTIYF	TGTGCCAGCAGTTATGGTAACCTTGGGGCTGGAAACACCATATATTTT
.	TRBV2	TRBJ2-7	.	CASSVGGQRAPNF	TGTGCCAGCAGTGTAGGAGGGCAGCGGGCCCCCAACTTC
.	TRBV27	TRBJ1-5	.	CASIRGGNQPQHF	TGTGCCAGCATTAGGGGGGGCAATCAGCCCCAGCATTTT
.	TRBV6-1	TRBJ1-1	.	CASRPGQTYTEAFF	TGTGCCAGCAGACCGGGACAAACTTACACTGAAGCTTTCTTT
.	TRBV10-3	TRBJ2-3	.	CAISESRGHRVADTQYF	TGTGCCATCAGTGAGTCTAGAGGCCACAGGGTGGCAGATACGCAGTATTTT
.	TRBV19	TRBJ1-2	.	CASKQGGNGYTF	TGTGCCAGTAAGCAAGGGGGAAATGGCTACACCTTC
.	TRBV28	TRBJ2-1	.	CASSLPLRGEQFF	TGTGCCAGCAGTTTACCCCTACGGGGTGAGCAGTTCTTC
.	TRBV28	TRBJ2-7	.	CASTRPASYEQYF	TGTGCCAGCACACGGCCTGCCTCCTACGAGCAGTACTTC
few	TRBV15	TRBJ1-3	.	CATSSAGRSGNTIYF	TGTGCCACCAGCAGTGCAGGACGCTCTGGAAACACCATATATTTT
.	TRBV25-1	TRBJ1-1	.	CASSELGVTVGTEAFF	TGTGCCAGCAGTGAATTAGGGGTAACGGTGGGGACTGAAGCTTTCTTT
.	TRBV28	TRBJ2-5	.	CASSSPLAETQYF	TGTGCCAGCAGTTCACCCCTGGCGGAGACCCAGTACTTC
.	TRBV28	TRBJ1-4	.	CASSFRQSTNEKLFF	TGTGCCAGCAGTTTCCGGCAGTCAACTAATGAAAAACTGTTTTTT
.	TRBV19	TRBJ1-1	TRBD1	CASTMGQLGTEAFF	TGTGCCAGTACCATGGGACAGTTGGGTACTGAAGCTTTCTTT
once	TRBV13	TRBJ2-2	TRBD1	CASRFDRGTGELFF	TGTGCCAGCAGATTCGACAGGGGCACCGGGGAGCTGTTTTTT
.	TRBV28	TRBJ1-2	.	CASSRYGYTF	TGTGCCAGCAGCCGGTACGGCTACACCTTC
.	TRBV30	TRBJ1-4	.	CAWSLMAGSGEKLFF	TGTGCCTGGAGCCTTATGGCGGGGTCGGGTGAAAAACTGTTTTTT
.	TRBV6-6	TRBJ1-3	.	CASTSGVGGSGNTIYF	TGTGCCAGCACCTCAGGAGTAGGGGGATCTGGAAACACCATATATTTT
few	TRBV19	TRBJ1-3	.	CASKGSGNTIYF	TGTGCCAGTAAAGGGTCTGGAAACACCATATATTTT
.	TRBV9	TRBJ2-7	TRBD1	CASSVGQDSYEQYF	TGTGCCAGCAGCGTGGGACAGGACTCCTACGAGCAGTACTTC
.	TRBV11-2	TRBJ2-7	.	CASSLGYSRMDEQYF	TGTGCCAGCAGCTTAGGATATAGCAGAATGGACGAGCAGTACTTC
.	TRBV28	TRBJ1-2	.	CASSYTPQENYGYTF	TGTGCCAGCAGCTATACCCCCCAGGAAAACTATGGCTACACCTTC
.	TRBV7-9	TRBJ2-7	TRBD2	CASSVAGYSYEQYF	TGTGCCAGCAGCGTAGCGGGATACTCCTACGAGCAGTACTTC
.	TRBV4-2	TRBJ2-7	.	CASSQDPSPVSSYEQYF	TGTGCCAGCAGCCAAGACCCTAGCCCGGTGAGCTCCTACGAGCAGTACTTC
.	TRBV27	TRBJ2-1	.	CASSVSHSSYNEQFF	TGTGCCAGCAGTGTATCTCACAGCTCCTACAATGAGCAGTTCTTC
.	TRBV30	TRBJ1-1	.	CAWSAYGGMHTEAFF	TGTGCCTGGAGCGCATACGGGGGAATGCACACTGAAGCTTTCTTT
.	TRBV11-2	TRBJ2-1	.	CATRGAGSYNEQFF	TGTGCCACCCGCGGGGCCGGTTCGTACAATGAGCAGTTCTTC